This TCR beta chain is from a study of blood T cell repertoires in COVID-19. This clone appeared once. V gave up 1 base and J gave up 2 bases; unmatched junction bases: 6. This CDR3 is built from 17 residues. CDR1 is SGHVS, CDR2 FQNEAQ, per germline. Only in-frame clones appear in the TCRdb table, and some are missing; sequencing was by immunoSEQ multiplex PCR. This table has about 180,000 clones, 80% to 90% appearing once. This chain uses TRBV7-8 with TRBJ2-1, with TRBD2 matching 9 bases. Sequencing input: PBMCs or T cells enriched from blood (not recorded which). The receptor comes from a middle-aged woman with acute COVID-19. CDR3 protein: CASSLEEREVTYNEQFF. The CDR3 nucleotides read TGTGCCAGCAGCTTAGAAGAGCGGGAGGTCACCTACAATGAGCAGTTCTTC. The full variable domain, in which reference TRBV7-8 and TRBJ2-1 provide the parts outside the CDR3, is GAGVSQSPRYKVAKRGQDVALRCDPISGHVSLFWYQQALGQGPEFLTYFQNEAQLDKSGLPSDRFFAERPEGSVSTLKIQRTQQEDSAVYLCASSLEEREVTYNEQFFGPGTRLTVL.